The 18 T cell receptor beta chains presented below share a single source sample, sequenced in a study of cytomegalovirus exposure and HLA in healthy donors. It was with 60 Vbeta and 13 Jbeta primers that the PCR ran. The protocol was immunoSEQ multiplex PCR, while the TCRdb copy is restricted to in-frame clones and leaves out a portion. Seen here are under 150,000 clones, about four fifths observed once, and the top ten hold around 4.5%. What was sequenced was PBMCs. Source of these receptors: a man younger than 40 in good health and CMV-seropositive.

V usage is TRBV7-2 and J usage is TRBJ1-5, with TRBD1 as a possible D gene (6 bases). The V gene's germline CDR1 is SGHTA and CDR2 FQGNSA. V lost 5 bases to trimming and J lost 3 bases, with 17 bases between them. CDR3 size: 16 residues. For the CDR3, the DNA is TGTGCCAGCAGCCCCATCTCAGGGGCACCCAATCAGCCCCAGCATTTT. Translating it yields CASSPISGAPNQPQHF.

This clone was seen a handful of times. The chain is built from TRBV5-6 and TRBJ2-1, with 8 bases lining up with TRBD2. Per the germline V gene, CDR1 is SGHDT and CDR2 is YYEEEE. Trimming at V came to 4 bases and at J to 0 bases, leaving 3 bases not matched to a gene. This CDR3 spans 15 amino acids. This CDR3 is CASSELAVSYNEQFF. The CDR3 DNA follows: TGTGCCAGCAGCGAACTAGCGGTCTCCTACAATGAGCAGTTCTTC.

The V call is TRBV5-1, the J call TRBJ2-7; perhaps TRBD1 as D (5 bases). This CDR3 has 14 amino acids. Looked up from germline, CDR1 is SGHRS and CDR2 is YFSETQ. The ends were cut back, 1 base at V and 5 bases at J, with 13 bases in the middle. CDR3 sequence: CASSLFVDSDEQYF. The CDR3 DNA reads TGCGCCAGCAGCTTGTTTGTCGACAGCGACGAGCAGTACTTC.

This clone was seen only once. This chain joins TRBV9 and TRBJ2-1, with 13 bases matching TRBD2. Germline V gene sequence: CDR1 SGDLS, CDR2 YYNGEE. Losses at the gene ends were 4 bases for V and 9 bases for J; bases not matched to a gene: 7. CDR3 length: 15 amino acids. The CDR3 DNA sequence: TGTGCCAGCAGCCCTGGGACTAGCGGGATGAGTGAGCAGTTCTTC. Translated: CASSPGTSGMSEQFF.

The rearrangement links TRBV9 to TRBJ2-1; D ambiguous. The CDR3 totals 14 residues. The germline V and J ends were trimmed by 0 bases and 10 bases, with 14 bases remaining between them. Per germline, CDR1 SGDLS and CDR2 YYNGEE. This CDR3 is CASSVATPPVEQFF. Written as DNA, the CDR3 is TGTGCCAGCAGCGTAGCTACCCCACCGGTGGAGCAGTTCTTC.

The genes are TRBV5-4 and TRBJ2-1, with 8 bases aligning to TRBD1. In germline, CDR1 is SGHNT, CDR2 YYREEE (reference sequence). The junction had 7 bases not matched to a gene; V was cut back by 4 bases and J by 7 bases. The length of the CDR3 is 14 residues. The CDR3 nucleotides read TGTGCCAGCAGCAAAGACAGGGGTTTGAATGAGCAGTTCTTC. This encodes CASSKDRGLNEQFF.

V usage is TRBV7-8 and J usage is TRBJ1-4, with TRBD1 matching 7 bases. V lost 5 bases and J lost 0; bases outside the gene matches: 12. Germline-derived CDR1 and CDR2 are SGHVS and FQNEAQ. The length of the CDR3 is 18 residues. The CDR3 sequence is CASSPIPDRTTTNEKLFF. The DNA of the CDR3 is TGTGCCAGCAGCCCCATTCCGGACAGGACAACAACTAATGAAAAACTGTTTTTT.

The CDR3 here is CASSPRRLGLEETQYF. CDR3 sequence (DNA): TGTGCCAGCAGCCCACGTCGATTGGGCCTTGAAGAGACCCAGTACTTC. The J gene is TRBJ2-5, the V gene TRBV7-8, with D unclear. Per the germline V gene, CDR1 is SGHVS and CDR2 is FQNEAQ. CDR3 length: 16 amino acids. Between the trimmed V and J ends, which lost 5 bases and 3 bases, there was a span of 19 bases.

V and J are TRBV4-2 and TRBJ2-7; 10 bases line up with TRBD1. The junction had 7 bases not matched to a gene; V was cut back by 6 bases and J by 5 bases. Germline CDR1 LGHNA, CDR2 YNFKEQ. The length of the CDR3 is 14 residues. DNA for the CDR3: TGTGCCAGCAGGCAAACAGACAGGGGGCACGAGCAGTACTTC. It is translated as CASRQTDRGHEQYF.

The rearrangement joins TRBV6-6 to TRBJ1-3, with D possibly TRBD1 on 5 matching bases. The CDR3 extends over 14 amino acids. V was shortened by 5 bases and J by 0 bases, with 8 bases between the two germline ends. CDR1 and CDR2 from the germline V gene are MNHNY and SVGAGI (reference sequence). CDR3 residues: CASSPGSSGNTIYF. The CDR3 nucleotides read TGTGCCAGCAGTCCAGGGTCCTCTGGAAACACCATATATTTT.

The chain joins TRBV19 to TRBJ2-7, with D possibly TRBD2 on 5 matching bases. This CDR3 contains 13 residues. Per the germline V gene, CDR1 is LNHDA and CDR2 is SQIVND (reference sequence). V gave up 10 bases and J gave up 1 base, with 14 bases separating them. The DNA of the CDR3 is TGTGCCACCAGAGACCGGGAATCCTACGAGCAGTACTTC. It specifies CATRDRESYEQYF.

With regard to this clone: One end of the junction varies from germline; a read error may be responsible. The chain joins TRBV19 to TRBJ1-1; 11 nucleotides match TRBD1. The germline CDR1 and CDR2 sequences are LNHDA and SQIVND (reference sequence). The CDR3 covers 16 residues. As DNA, the CDR3 is TGTGTCAGTAGTCCTGGGACAGGGGGAGCGAACACTGAAGCTTTCTTT. Translation gives CVSSPGTGGANTEAFF. The full variable domain, rest sourced from reference TRBV19 and TRBJ1-1, is DGGITQSPKYLFRKEGQNVTLSCEQNLNHDAMYWYRQDPGQGLRLIYYSQIVNDFQKGDIAEGYSVSREKKESFPLTVTSAQKNPTAFYLCVSSPGTGGANTEAFFGQGTRLTVV.

The J gene is TRBJ2-5, the V gene TRBV27, with a tentative D call TRBD1 (6 bases). The J call may be incorrect, as the DNA end agrees better with TRBJ2-7. From germline, CDR1 is MNHEY and CDR2 SMNVEV (reference sequence). The length of the CDR3 is 15 residues. The CDR3 DNA reads TGTGCCAGCAGTTATCAACAGGGTAGGGGCTACGAGCAGTACTTC. Its protein is CASSYQQGRGYEQYF.

The rearrangement links TRBV11-1 to TRBJ2-5; D might be TRBD2 (7 bases). There are 15 residues in the CDR3. From germline, CDR1 is SGHAT and CDR2 FQDESV (reference sequence). With 2 bases removed from V and 2 bases from J, the gap between germline ends came to 12 bases. The CDR3 loop reads CASSLPRGTQETQYF. CDR3 nucleotide sequence: TGTGCCAGCAGCTTACCGCGGGGGACACAAGAGACCCAGTACTTC. The whole variable domain, filled in from reference TRBV11-1 and TRBJ2-5, reads EAEVAQSPRYKITEKSQAVAFWCDPISGHATLYWYRQILGQGPELLVQFQDESVVDDSQLPKDRFSAERLKGVDSTLKIQPAELGDSAMYLCASSLPRGTQETQYFGPGTRLLVL.

The CDR3 sequence: CASSRSRGEYGYTF. The CDR3 bases are TGTGCCAGCAGTCGCTCGCGGGGGGAGTATGGCTACACCTTC. The rearrangement links TRBV27 to TRBJ1-2; tentative D call: TRBD1 (5 bases). CDR1 is MNHEY and CDR2 is SMNVEV in the germline V gene (reference sequence). This CDR3 is 14 amino acids long. Trimming pared 5 bases from V and 5 bases from J, leaving 15 bases between.

This chain links TRBV5-1 with TRBJ2-3, with D tentatively TRBD2 (5 bases). Germline assignment: CDR1 SGHRS and CDR2 YFSETQ. This CDR3 has 16 amino acids. Trimming shortened V by 3 bases and J by 0 bases, and 14 bases separated the two germline ends. The CDR3 sequence is CASSWGGSLSTDTQYF. CDR3 sequence (DNA): TGCGCCAGCAGCTGGGGTGGGAGCCTCAGCACAGATACGCAGTATTTT.

J is TRBJ1-1 and V is TRBV18; 9 bases are a match to TRBD1. Looked up from germline, CDR1 is KGHSH and CDR2 is LQKENI. CDR3 size: 15 residues. V lost 3 bases to trimming and J lost 8 bases; unmatched junction nucleotides: 10. The CDR3 loop is CASSPYSGTGPEAFF. The CDR3 coding sequence is TGTGCCAGCTCACCTTACAGCGGGACAGGGCCCGAAGCTTTCTTT.

This clone was found once. The rearrangement joins TRBV11-3 to TRBJ2-1, with D hard to call. Per the germline V gene, CDR1 is SGHNT and CDR2 is YENEEA. CDR3 size: 13 residues. The V end was cut by 3 bases, the J end by 5 bases, with 8 bases between. CDR3 DNA: TGTGCCAGCAGCTTTGGAGCCGACAATGAGCAGTTCTTC. Protein: CASSFGADNEQFF.